This is a list of T cell receptor beta chains from one sample in a study of Tregs in tolerant kidney transplant recipients. Which antigens these TCRs recognize remains unknown. Libraries were prepared by immunoSEQ multiplex PCR; TCRdb keeps only in-frame clonotypes and omits some of them. Counted here are 15,000 to 20,000 clones, about 71% occurring once; the ten biggest clones make up around 3.6%. Sequencing was done on a sample of Tregs from blood cultured with allogeneic cells. These receptor sequences come from a human donor in good health. CDR3s include the opening cysteine and the closing phenylalanine or tryptophan. The D gene is left open where the match is weak. A row's size may be missing; if present it is once, few, many or a size class.

CDR3 | DNA | D | V | size | J
CASSSTGFDYGYTF | TGCGCCAGCAGCTCGACAGGGTTTGACTATGGCTACACCTTC | TRBD1 | TRBV5-1 | NA | TRBJ1-2
CAWSKGWLQPQHF | TGTGCCTGGAGTAAGGGGTGGTTACAGCCCCAGCATTTT | NA | TRBV30 | NA | TRBJ1-5
CASGLVPGGRDTEAFF | TGTGCTAGTGGTTTGGTACCCGGGGGGCGGGACACTGAAGCTTTCTTT | NA | TRBV12-5 | NA | TRBJ1-1
CASSLGTSGRADNEQFF | TGCGCCAGCAGCTTGGGGACTAGCGGGAGGGCCGACAATGAGCAGTTCTTC | TRBD2 | TRBV5-1 | few | TRBJ2-1
CASQRGNEKLFF | TGTGCCAGCCAACGGGGGAATGAAAAACTGTTTTTT | NA | TRBV7-2 | NA | TRBJ1-4
CASSVTGGVGSGELFF | TGCGCCAGCAGCGTGACCGGGGGGGTTGGTTCCGGGGAGCTGTTTTTT | TRBD2 | TRBV5-1 | NA | TRBJ2-2
CASSLSSAGNQPQHF | TGCGCCAGCAGCTTGAGCTCGGCGGGCAATCAGCCCCAGCATTTT | NA | TRBV5-1 | NA | TRBJ1-5
CASSLGTGDPYEQYF | TGCGCCAGCAGCTTGGGGACAGGGGACCCCTACGAGCAGTACTTC | TRBD1 | TRBV5-1 | few | TRBJ2-7
CASSLGGRSSYEQYF | TGCGCCAGCAGCTTGGGCGGGAGGAGCTCCTACGAGCAGTACTTC | TRBD2 | TRBV5-1 | NA | TRBJ2-7
CASSELPGAYEQYF | TGCGCCAGCAGTGAGTTACCGGGAGCGTACGAGCAGTACTTC | NA | TRBV10-2 | NA | TRBJ2-7
CASSFRTGHTEAFF | TGTGCCAGCTCATTCCGGACAGGGCACACTGAAGCTTTCTTT | TRBD1 | TRBV18 | NA | TRBJ1-1
CASSLAVGGAGANVLTF | TGCGCCAGCAGCTTGGCCGTCGGAGGGGCAGGGGCCAACGTCCTGACTTTC | NA | TRBV5-1 | NA | TRBJ2-6
CASSLGIGSGNTIYF | TGCGCCAGCAGCTTGGGAATCGGGTCTGGAAACACCATATATTTT | NA | TRBV5-1 | NA | TRBJ1-3
CASSSGQGARETQYF | TGCGCCAGCAGCTCCGGACAGGGGGCGCGGGAGACCCAGTACTTC | TRBD1 | TRBV5-1 | NA | TRBJ2-5
CASSLGETSGRRAKNIQYF | TGTGCCAGCAGCTTAGGTGAGACTAGCGGGAGGCGAGCCAAAAACATTCAGTACTTC | TRBD2 | TRBV7-9 | NA | TRBJ2-4
CSAPRVIQYF | TGCAGTGCCCCTAGGGTCATTCAGTACTTC | NA | TRBV20-1 | once | TRBJ2-4